The 31 T cell receptor beta chains below were found in one sample sequenced in a study of cytomegalovirus exposure and HLA in healthy donors. In the PCR, 60 Vbeta and 13 Jbeta primers were used. Clones were read by immunoSEQ multiplex PCR, and TCRdb kept only the in-frame ones, dropping some. The sample holds fewer than 150,000 clones; 75% to 90% are singletons and the top ten take 8% to 9%. Sequenced: PBMCs. These receptors all stem from a female donor in good health and CMV-seropositive.

This chain links TRBV6-5 with TRBJ1-3; 7 positions agree with TRBD1. Germline CDR1 reads MNHEY; CDR2 reads SVGAGI. Germline trimming cut 5 bases from V and 0 bases from J; bases unmatched to any gene: 1. This CDR3 has 14 residues. The CDR3 reads CASSRQGSGNTIYF. DNA for the CDR3: TGTGCCAGCAGTCGACAGGGCTCTGGAAACACCATATATTTT.

The chain recombines TRBV7-2 with TRBJ2-5, with TRBD1 matching over 7 bases. The CDR3 has 13 amino acids. Germline values: CDR1 SGHTA, CDR2 FQGNSA. Trimming at V came to 5 bases and at J to 3 bases, leaving 3 bases not matched to a gene. Here the CDR3 reads CASSPGTEETQYF. DNA for the CDR3: TGTGCCAGCAGCCCAGGGACAGAAGAGACCCAGTACTTC.

The chain recombines TRBV5-1 with TRBJ1-1; maybe TRBD1 (5 bases). V dropped 0 bases and J dropped 6 bases, with 15 bases sitting between them. CDR1 is SGHRS, CDR2 YFSETQ, per germline. This CDR3 comprises 15 residues. The CDR3 loop reads CASSLVGGEVAEAFF. For the CDR3, the DNA is TGCGCCAGCAGCTTGGTGGGGGGGGAAGTCGCTGAAGCTTTCTTT.

The V gene is TRBV2, the J gene TRBJ2-2; a possible D gene is TRBD2 (6 bases). The V end was cut by 6 bases, the J end by 5 bases, with 13 bases between. The CDR3 totals 14 residues. Germline assignment: CDR1 SNHLY and CDR2 FYNNEI. CDR3 sequence (DNA): TGTGCCAGCAGGCAGGGACTCGGAACCGGGGAGCTGTTTTTT. Encoded protein: CASRQGLGTGELFF.

The gene calls are TRBV5-1 and TRBJ1-6; TRBD1 matches at 8 bases. This CDR3 contains 14 residues. V lost 7 bases, J lost 10 bases, and 10 bases stayed unmatched. In germline, CDR1 is SGHRS, CDR2 YFSETQ. The CDR3 DNA sequence: TGCGCCAGCTCATACTCGACAGGGGTCTCACCCCTCCACTTT. This encodes CASSYSTGVSPLHF.

The V gene is TRBV6-5, the J gene TRBJ2-1; D is perhaps TRBD1 (6 bases). CDR3 size: 16 residues. Germline CDR1 reads MNHEY; CDR2 reads SVGAGI. Trimming shortened V by 0 bases and J by 8 bases, and 17 bases separated the two germline ends. The CDR3 reads CASSYSAGTLWDEQFF. The CDR3 DNA is TGTGCCAGCAGTTACTCAGCAGGGACACTATGGGATGAGCAGTTCTTC.

V usage is TRBV7-3 and J usage is TRBJ1-1, with D unclear. Germline V gene sequence: CDR1 SGHTA, CDR2 FQGTGA. Deletions cut 1 base from V and 4 bases from J, with 13 bases between. There are 15 residues in the CDR3. The CDR3 nucleotides read TGTGCCAGCAGCTTAATTCCTAACTCGGGCACTGAAGCTTTCTTT. Translating gives CASSLIPNSGTEAFF.

This rearrangement joins TRBV5-8 to TRBJ1-5; D perhaps matches TRBD1 (6 bases). This CDR3 has 15 residues. Germline CDR1 reads SGHTS; CDR2 reads YDEGEE. Trimming cost V 2 bases and J 0 bases, with 9 bases left between them. CDR3 coding DNA: TGTGCCAGCAGCTTTCAGGGGACTAGCAATCAGCCCCAGCATTTT. As protein: CASSFQGTSNQPQHF.

This clone was seen more than once but under ten times. The CDR3: CASSLDQGGDEAFF. CDR3 DNA: TGTGCCAGCAGCTTAGATCAGGGTGGGGATGAAGCTTTCTTT. The V call is TRBV7-9, the J call TRBJ1-1, with a possible D match to TRBD1 (5 bases). The CDR3 loop spans 14 amino acids. The germline V gene encodes CDR1 SEHNR and CDR2 FQNEAQ (reference sequence). V lost 1 base to trimming and J lost 7 bases, with 13 bases between them.

The rearrangement joins TRBV7-2 to TRBJ1-2, with a tentative D call TRBD1 (5 bases). Trimming removed 6 bases at V and 5 bases at J, with 16 bases between. The CDR3 covers 14 residues. Looked up from germline, CDR1 is SGHTA and CDR2 is FQGNSA. The CDR3 loop reads CASSFQGGEYGYTF. In nucleotides, the CDR3 is TGTGCCAGCAGTTTCCAGGGAGGGGAGTATGGCTACACCTTC.

This chain links TRBV9 with TRBJ1-4, with 9 positions matching TRBD1. The CDR3 totals 15 residues. With V trimmed by 4 bases and J by 5 bases, 6 bases remained unmatched. Germline V gene lookup returns CDR1 SGDLS and CDR2 YYNGEE. The CDR3 DNA is TGTGCCAGCAGCCCCTCCGGGACAGGGAATGAAAAACTGTTTTTT. Translated: CASSPSGTGNEKLFF.

This clone was detected a few times. The V call is TRBV5-5, the J call TRBJ1-2; weak D call: TRBD1 (5 bases). The germline gives CDR1 SGHKS, CDR2 YYEKEE (reference sequence). This CDR3 has 14 residues. Trimming stripped 5 bases from V and 3 bases from J, with 14 bases between. CDR3: CASSNGQLHYGYTF. The CDR3 coding sequence is TGTGCCAGCAGTAACGGACAACTTCACTATGGCTACACCTTC.

As regards this clone: The junction does not match germline at one end; this may be a read error. The chain is built from TRBV5-1 and TRBJ1-3; D gene ambiguous. The germline V gene has CDR1 SGHRS and CDR2 YFSETQ. This CDR3 comprises 14 residues. CDR3: CASSLEKLGDTIYF. For the CDR3, the DNA is TGCGCCAGCAGCTTAGAGAAGCTTGGAGACACCATATATTTT.

The chain links TRBV9 to TRBJ1-1; TRBD1 is a possible D gene (6 bases). Germline CDR1 reads SGDLS; CDR2 reads YYNGEE. This CDR3 has 15 residues. With 3 bases removed from V and 2 bases from J, the gap between germline ends came to 14 bases. CDR3 bases: TGTGCCAGCAGCGAAGCCGGGACAACTAACACTGAAGCTTTCTTT. Encoded protein: CASSEAGTTNTEAFF.

The genes are TRBV6-1 and TRBJ2-3, with TRBD2 identical over 10 bases. The V gene's germline CDR1 is MNHNS and CDR2 SASEGT. The CDR3 is made up of 14 amino acids. The junction had 9 bases not matched to a gene; V was cut back by 10 bases and J by 5 bases. CDR3: CAIPGTSAGDTQYF. The CDR3, as DNA: TGTGCCATCCCCGGGACTAGCGCCGGAGATACGCAGTATTTT.

The CDR3 region has the DNA TGTGCCAGCAGCTTAAAACAGATCGTCTCACCCCTCCACTTT. Protein product: CASSLKQIVSPLHF. The chain employs TRBV7-2 and TRBJ1-6; D is unresolved. CDR3 length: 14 residues. Per the germline V gene, CDR1 is SGHTA and CDR2 is FQGNSA. The V end was cut by 2 bases, the J end by 10 bases, with 12 bases between.

The rearrangement uses TRBV19 and TRBJ1-2; 11 nucleotides agree with TRBD1. Germline-derived CDR1 and CDR2 are LNHDA and SQIVND (reference sequence). The CDR3 consists of 15 residues. V shed 5 bases, J shed 5 bases, and the junction held 7 bases outside the gene matches. The CDR3, as DNA: TGTGCCAGTAGTTCTGGACAGGGGGCATCTTATGGCTACACCTTC. This translates into CASSSGQGASYGYTF.

The sample holds a few counts of this clone. The chain's CDR3 is CASSLVQGTTNEKLFF. The CDR3 DNA is TGTGCCAGCAGCTTAGTACAGGGGACAACTAATGAAAAACTGTTTTTT. The gene calls are TRBV7-2 and TRBJ1-4, with 7 bases aligning to TRBD1. The length of the CDR3 is 16 residues. Germline CDR1 reads SGHTA; CDR2 reads FQGNSA. J was trimmed by 0 bases and V by 1 base; bases with no gene match: 2. Combining the CDR3 with reference TRBV7-2 and TRBJ1-4 gives the whole variable domain GAGVSQSPSNKVTEKGKDVELRCDPISGHTALYWYRQSLGQGLEFLIYFQGNSAPDKSGLPSDRFSAERTGGSVSTLTIQRTQQEDSAVYLCASSLVQGTTNEKLFFGSGTQLSVL.

J is TRBJ2-7 and V is TRBV5-4, with D tentatively TRBD1 (5 bases). The CDR3 is 14 residues long. Per the germline V gene, CDR1 is SGHNT and CDR2 is YYREEE (reference sequence). V was pared by 0 bases and J by 2 bases, with 9 bases between. The CDR3 sequence is CASSLDPGPYEQYF. In nucleotides, the CDR3 is TGTGCCAGCAGCTTGGACCCAGGGCCCTACGAGCAGTACTTC. The variable domain in full, completed from reference TRBV5-4 and TRBJ2-7, reads ETGVTQSPTHLIKTRGQQVTLRCSSQSGHNTVSWYQQALGQGPQFIFQYYREEENGRGNFPPRFSGLQFPNYSSELNVNALELDDSALYLCASSLDPGPYEQYFGPGTRLTVT.

This clone was seen a handful of times. For the CDR3, the DNA is TGCGCCAGCAGCTCGGGACAGCTAAACTATGGCTACACCTTC. Encoded protein: CASSSGQLNYGYTF. The chain recombines TRBV5-1 with TRBJ1-2, with TRBD1 matching over 7 bases. V lost 3 bases, J lost 2 bases, and 4 bases stayed unmatched. The CDR3 sequence is 14 residues long. Germline assignment: CDR1 SGHRS and CDR2 YFSETQ. Full variable domain (rest looked up from reference TRBV5-1 and TRBJ1-2): KAGVTQTPRYLIKTRGQQVTLSCSPISGHRSVSWYQQTPGQGLQFLFEYFSETQRNKGNFPGRFSGRQFSNSRSEMNVSTLELGDSALYLCASSSGQLNYGYTFGSGTRLTVV.

The rearrangement links TRBV27 to TRBJ1-5; D is undetermined. This CDR3 has 13 amino acids. Germline CDR1 reads MNHEY; CDR2 reads SMNVEV (reference sequence). Trimming left V 3 bases short and J 5 bases short, with 8 bases between. CDR3 nucleotide sequence: TGTGCCAGCAGTTTGGGCAACTATCAGCCCCAGCATTTT. Protein sequence: CASSLGNYQPQHF.

The chain is built from TRBV5-8 and TRBJ2-7, with no clear D. The CDR3 has 15 amino acids. Trimming stripped 1 base from V and 0 bases from J, with 11 bases between. In germline, CDR1 is SGHTS, CDR2 YDEGEE. CDR3 coding DNA: TGTGCCAGCAGCTTGAGAGTCAAAAGCTCCTACGAGCAGTACTTC. This encodes CASSLRVKSSYEQYF. The entire variable domain, with the rest obtained from reference TRBV5-8 and TRBJ2-7, is as follows: EAGVTQSPTHLIKTRGQQATLRCSPISGHTSVYWYQQALGLGLQFLLWYDEGEERNRGNFPPRFSGRQFPNYSSELNVNALELEDSALYLCASSLRVKSSYEQYFGPGTRLTVT.

The CDR3 coding sequence is TGTGCCAGCAGTCGTCCACGCACCCCAAGAGAAACCCAGTACTTC. Translation gives CASSRPRTPRETQYF. The chain links TRBV6-6 to TRBJ2-5; D gene ambiguous. The CDR3 runs 15 residues. V gave up 5 bases and J gave up 8 bases, with 21 bases separating them. Germline V gene lookup returns CDR1 MNHNY and CDR2 SVGAGI (reference sequence).

The rearrangement joins TRBV2 to TRBJ1-6, with a tentative D call TRBD1 (6 bases). CDR1 is SNHLY, CDR2 FYNNEI, per germline. V was clipped by 3 bases and J by 7 bases, with 13 bases between them. This CDR3 has 15 residues. CDR3 in DNA: TGTGCCAGCAGTGAGGGAAGTCAGGGGAATTCACCCCTCCACTTT. This translates into CASSEGSQGNSPLHF.

This clone was counted a few times. The chain employs TRBV29-1 and TRBJ2-7; TRBD1 matches at 7 bases. Germline V gene data show CDR1 as SQVTM and CDR2 as ANQGSEA. The trim removed 6 bases at V and 7 bases at J, leaving 9 bases unmatched. The CDR3 totals 12 residues. CDR3 region: CSVRGQVGEQYF. For the CDR3, the DNA is TGCAGCGTCAGAGGACAGGTGGGGGAGCAGTACTTC.

V gene TRBV28 combines with J gene TRBJ1-3, with 9 bases lining up with TRBD1. The V segment lost 6 bases and the J segment 4 bases; nucleotides outside the gene matches: 13. CDR3 length equals 17 residues. The germline V gene has CDR1 MDHEN and CDR2 SYDVKM. The CDR3: CASSETGGAMGGNTIYF. The DNA of the CDR3 is TGTGCCAGCAGCGAGACAGGGGGGGCGATGGGCGGAAACACCATATATTTT.

This chain links TRBV7-9 with TRBJ2-3, with 7 bases fitting TRBD1. V lost 11 bases to trimming and J lost 2 bases; unmatched junction nucleotides: 7. The CDR3 totals 13 residues. Germline V CDR1 and CDR2: SEHNR, FQNEAQ (reference sequence). The CDR3 DNA follows: TGTGCCGGTCGACAGGGCACCACAGATACGCAGTATTTT. Residues: CAGRQGTTDTQYF.

The V gene is TRBV25-1, the J gene TRBJ2-1; D possibly corresponds to TRBD1 (5 bases). CDR3 length equals 16 residues. Germline V gene data show CDR1 as MGHDK and CDR2 as SYGVNS. V lost 8 bases and J 4 bases, leaving 21 bases between the germline ends. The CDR3 sequence is CASFSTDPLIYNEQFF. The CDR3, as DNA: TGTGCCAGCTTCTCGACAGATCCACTTATTTACAATGAGCAGTTCTTC.

This clone was seen a handful of times. J is TRBJ2-3 and V is TRBV5-1, with 13 bases aligning to TRBD2. Trimming cost V 3 bases and J 6 bases; bases outside gene matches: 10. In germline, CDR1 is SGHRS, CDR2 YFSETQ. This CDR3 spans 17 amino acids. CDR3 in amino acids: CASSSGTSGERSDTQYF. The DNA for the CDR3 is TGCGCCAGCAGCTCCGGGACTAGCGGGGAAAGGTCCGATACGCAGTATTTT. The full variable domain, completed using reference TRBV5-1 and TRBJ2-3, is KAGVTQTPRYLIKTRGQQVTLSCSPISGHRSVSWYQQTPGQGLQFLFEYFSETQRNKGNFPGRFSGRQFSNSRSEMNVSTLELGDSALYLCASSSGTSGERSDTQYFGPGTRLTVL.

The chain uses TRBV5-1 and TRBJ1-1, with D unclear. CDR3 size: 13 residues. The V gene's germline CDR1 is SGHRS and CDR2 YFSETQ. Trimming cost V 2 bases and J 8 bases, with 13 bases left between them. The CDR3 nucleotides read TGCGCCAGCAGCTTTAAAGGGAGTCTAGAAGCTTTCTTT. Protein sequence: CASSFKGSLEAFF.

The V call is TRBV9, the J call TRBJ1-2, with 9 bases matching TRBD1. After removal of 0 bases from V and 8 bases from J, the junction contained 8 bases not matched to a gene. Germline CDR1 SGDLS, CDR2 YYNGEE. The CDR3 covers 15 residues. CDR3: CASSVGNRGLEGYTF. The CDR3 nucleotides are TGTGCCAGCAGCGTAGGAAACAGGGGGCTAGAGGGCTACACCTTC. Using reference TRBV9 and TRBJ1-2 for the parts outside the CDR3, the full variable domain is DSGVTQTPKHLITATGQRVTLRCSPRSGDLSVYWYQQSLDQGLQFLIQYYNGEERAKGNILERFSAQQFPDLHSELNLSSLELGDSALYFCASSVGNRGLEGYTFGSGTRLTVV.